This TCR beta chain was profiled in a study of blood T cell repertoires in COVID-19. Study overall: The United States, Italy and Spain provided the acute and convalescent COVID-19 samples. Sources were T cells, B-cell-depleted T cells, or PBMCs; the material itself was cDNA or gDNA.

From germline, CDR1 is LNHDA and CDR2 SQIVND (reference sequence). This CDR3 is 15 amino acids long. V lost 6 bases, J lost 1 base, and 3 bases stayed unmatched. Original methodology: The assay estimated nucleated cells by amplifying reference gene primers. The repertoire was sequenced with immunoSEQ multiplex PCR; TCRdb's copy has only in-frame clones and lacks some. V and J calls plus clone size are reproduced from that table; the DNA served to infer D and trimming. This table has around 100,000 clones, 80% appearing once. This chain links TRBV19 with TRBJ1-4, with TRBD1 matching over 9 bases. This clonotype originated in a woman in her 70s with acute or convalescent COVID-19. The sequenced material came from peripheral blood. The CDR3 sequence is CASRPGQGTNEKLFF. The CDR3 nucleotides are TGTGCCAGTAGACCGGGACAGGGAACTAATGAAAAACTGTTTTTT.